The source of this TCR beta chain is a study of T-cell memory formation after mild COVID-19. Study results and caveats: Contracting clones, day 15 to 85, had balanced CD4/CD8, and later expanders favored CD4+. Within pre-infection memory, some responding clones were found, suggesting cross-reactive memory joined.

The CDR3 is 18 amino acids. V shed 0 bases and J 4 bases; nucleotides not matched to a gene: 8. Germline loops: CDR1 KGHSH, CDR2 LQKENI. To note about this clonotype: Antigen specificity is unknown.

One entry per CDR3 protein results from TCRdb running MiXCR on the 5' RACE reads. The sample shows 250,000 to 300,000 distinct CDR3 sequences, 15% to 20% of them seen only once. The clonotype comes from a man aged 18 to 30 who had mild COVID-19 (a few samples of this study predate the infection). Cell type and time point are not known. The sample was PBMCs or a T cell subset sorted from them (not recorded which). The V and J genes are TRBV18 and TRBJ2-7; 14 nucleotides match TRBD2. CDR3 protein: CASSPPGLAGESTYEQYF. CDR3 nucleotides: TGTGCCAGCTCACCACCGGGACTAGCGGGGGAATCAACGTACGAGCAGTACTTC. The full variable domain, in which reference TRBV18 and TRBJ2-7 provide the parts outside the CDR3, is NAGVMQNPRHLVRRRGQEARLRCSPMKGHSHVYWYRQLPEEGLKFMVYLQKENIIDESGMPKERFSAEFPKEGPSILRIQQVVRGDSAAYFCASSPPGLAGESTYEQYFGPGTRLTVT.